The sequence of this T cell receptor (beta chain) was determined in a study of human T cells and chemical hapten exposure. J was trimmed by 8 bases and V by 6 bases; bases with no gene match: 10. In germline, CDR1 is LGHDT, CDR2 YNNKEL (reference sequence). The CDR3 consists of 14 residues. The time point here: pre-sensitization, week 0. The sample's treatment: therapeutic diphenylcyclopropenone sensitization with weekly scalp DPC. Extraction of total RNA was performed on unfractionated whole blood. This clonotype was observed at least ten times. From the RACE reads, TCRdb called clonotypes with MiXCR, one entry per CDR3 protein. The table records over 50,000 distinct CDR3 sequences, 8.5% to 10% of them present only once.

The sample in question was whole blood, obtained in connection with sensitization to the hapten diphenylcyclopropenone (DPC). The chain is built from TRBV3-1 and TRBJ2-1, with 7 bases identical to TRBD2. This sequence originates from a woman aged 25 to 45 with alopecia areata. Some clones in this sample may be carry-over from other donors' samples. The CDR3 DNA follows: TGTGCCAGCAGACAGCGGGGAAATATGGATGAGCAGTTCTTC. The encoded protein is CASRQRGNMDEQFF.